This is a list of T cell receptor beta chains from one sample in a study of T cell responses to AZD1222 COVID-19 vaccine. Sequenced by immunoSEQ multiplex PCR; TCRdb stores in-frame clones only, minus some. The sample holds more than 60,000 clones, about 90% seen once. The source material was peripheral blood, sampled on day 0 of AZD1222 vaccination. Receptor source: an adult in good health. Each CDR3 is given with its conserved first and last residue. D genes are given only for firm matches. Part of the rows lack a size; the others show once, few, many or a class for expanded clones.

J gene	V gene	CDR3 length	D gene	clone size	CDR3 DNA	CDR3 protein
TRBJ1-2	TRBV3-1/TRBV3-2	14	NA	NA	TGTGCCAGCAGCCAAGGGACAGTCAACTATGGCTACACCTTC	CASSQGTVNYGYTF
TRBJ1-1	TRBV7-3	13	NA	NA	TGTGCCAGCAGCGCCGCCAGTGACAGGGAAGCTTTCTTT	CASSAASDREAFF
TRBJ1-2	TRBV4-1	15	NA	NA	TGCGCCAGCAGCCAAGATTCAAGTAAGAACTATGGCTACACCTTC	CASSQDSSKNYGYTF
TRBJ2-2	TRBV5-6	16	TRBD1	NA	TGTGCCAGCAGCGCCGATACAGGGGCGGGCACCGGGGAGCTGTTTTTT	CASSADTGAGTGELFF
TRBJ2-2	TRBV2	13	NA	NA	TGTGCCAGCAAAAAAACTGTGGCCGGGGAGCTGTTTTTT	CASKKTVAGELFF
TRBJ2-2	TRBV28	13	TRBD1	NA	TGTGCCAGCACCCCGCTAGGGACAGGGTTGGTGTTTTTT	CASTPLGTGLVFF
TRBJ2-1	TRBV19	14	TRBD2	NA	TGTGCCAGTAGTCGCTTAGCGGGAGAGGGTGAGCAGTTCTTC	CASSRLAGEGEQFF
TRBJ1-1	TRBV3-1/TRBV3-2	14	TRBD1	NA	TGTGCCAGCAGTTCGACAGGGGTTAACACTGAAGCTTTCTTT	CASSSTGVNTEAFF
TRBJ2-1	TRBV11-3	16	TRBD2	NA	TGTGCCAGCAGCTTACGACTAGCGGGGACATACAATGAGCAGTTCTTC	CASSLRLAGTYNEQFF
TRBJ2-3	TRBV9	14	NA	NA	TGTGCCAGCAGCGCGACAGCTAGCACAGATACGCAGTATTTT	CASSATASTDTQYF
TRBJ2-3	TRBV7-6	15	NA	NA	TGTGCCAGCAGCCCCCCGTTAGGGGCGGGAGATACGCAGTATTTT	CASSPPLGAGDTQYF
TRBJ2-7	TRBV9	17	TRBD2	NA	TGTGCCAGCAGCGTTGGGACTAGCGGGATTATCTCCTACGAGCAGTACTTC	CASSVGTSGIISYEQYF
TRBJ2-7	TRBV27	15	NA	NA	TGTGCCAGCAGTTTTAATCCGGGCAGCACCTACGAGCAGTACTTC	CASSFNPGSTYEQYF
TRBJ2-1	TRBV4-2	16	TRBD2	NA	TGTGCCAGCAGCCAAGTGGGGACTAGCTCCTACAATGAGCAGTTCTTC	CASSQVGTSSYNEQFF
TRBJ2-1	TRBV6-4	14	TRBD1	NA	TGTGCCAGCAGACCGGACAGGGGGTACGGTGAGCAGTTCTTC	CASRPDRGYGEQFF
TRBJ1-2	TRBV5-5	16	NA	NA	TGTGCCAGCAGCTTGGACGGACAGCCTACACTCTATGGCTACACCTTC	CASSLDGQPTLYGYTF
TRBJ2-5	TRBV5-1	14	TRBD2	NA	TGCGCCAGCAGCTTACTAGCGGGAGAAGAGACCCAGTACTTC	CASSLLAGEETQYF
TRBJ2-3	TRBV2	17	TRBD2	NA	TGTGCCAGCAGTGTTTCTAGCGGGGGGACTAGCACAGATACGCAGTATTTT	CASSVSSGGTSTDTQYF
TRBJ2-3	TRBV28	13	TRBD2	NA	TGTGCCAGCAGGAAACATACCGGGACTAGCGTAGCTTTT	CASRKHTGTSVAF
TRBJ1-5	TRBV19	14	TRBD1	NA	TGTGCCAGTAGGGAGACAGGGGAGAATCAGCCCCAGCATTTT	CASRETGENQPQHF
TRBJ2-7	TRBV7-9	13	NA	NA	TGTGCCAGCAGCTTAGCGACCTCTTACGAGCAGTACTTC	CASSLATSYEQYF
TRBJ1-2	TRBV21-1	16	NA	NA	TGTGCCAGCAGCAAAGCCCGCCTCGGGACCGGTAGGGGCTACACCTTC	CASSKARLGTGRGYTF
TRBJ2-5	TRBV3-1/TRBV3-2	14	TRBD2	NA	TGTGCCAGCTTAGCGGGGGGGAAAAAAGAGACCCAGTACTTC	CASLAGGKKETQYF
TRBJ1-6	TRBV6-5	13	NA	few	TGTGCCAGCACGGGGGGTGGAGGTTCACCCCTCCACTTT	CASTGGGGSPLHF
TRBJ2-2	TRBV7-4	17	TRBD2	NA	TGTGCCAGCAGCCGCCCTCGGGAGGGATCGGTCACCGGGGAGCTGTTTTTT	CASSRPREGSVTGELFF
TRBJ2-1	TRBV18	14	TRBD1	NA	TGTGCCAGCTCAGACTCGACAGGGACGGGTGAGCAGTTCTTC	CASSDSTGTGEQFF
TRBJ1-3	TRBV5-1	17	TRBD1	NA	TGCGCCAGCAGCTTGAATAGACAGGGCAGCTCTGGAAACACCATATATTTT	CASSLNRQGSSGNTIYF
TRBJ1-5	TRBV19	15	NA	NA	TGTGCCAGTAGTGGCGCAGGGGCCAGCAATCAGCCCCAGCATTTT	CASSGAGASNQPQHF
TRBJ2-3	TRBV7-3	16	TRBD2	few	TGTGCCAGCAGCCCCCTTACGGGGGGTAGCACAGATACGCAGTATTTT	CASSPLTGGSTDTQYF
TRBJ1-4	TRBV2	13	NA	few	TGTGCCAGCAGTGGGAGCTCTCCCGAAAAACTGTTTTTT	CASSGSSPEKLFF
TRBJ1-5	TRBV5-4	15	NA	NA	TGTGCCAGCAGCTTGGGTCCAGGGACGGATCAGCCCCAGCATTTT	CASSLGPGTDQPQHF
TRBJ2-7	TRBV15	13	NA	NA	TGTGCCACCAGCAGAGGTCCAATCTACGAGCAGTACTTC	CATSRGPIYEQYF
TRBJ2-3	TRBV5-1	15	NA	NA	TGCGCCAGCAGCTTGCAAGGGTATGGCACAGATACGCAGTATTTT	CASSLQGYGTDTQYF
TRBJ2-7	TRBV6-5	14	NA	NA	TGTGCCAGCAGTCCGGACCCGGGCCCCTACGAGCAGTACTTC	CASSPDPGPYEQYF
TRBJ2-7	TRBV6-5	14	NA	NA	TGTGCCAGCAGTTTCCAGGGGGGGGCCTACGAGCAGTACTTC	CASSFQGGAYEQYF
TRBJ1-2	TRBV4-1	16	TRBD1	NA	TGCGCCAGCAGCCCGGGACAGGGGGAGGGGGCATATGGCTACACCTTC	CASSPGQGEGAYGYTF
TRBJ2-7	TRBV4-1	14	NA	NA	TGCGCCAGTTCCCTAGGGGGGGGGCCCTACGAGCAGTACTTC	CASSLGGGPYEQYF
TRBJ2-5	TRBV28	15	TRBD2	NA	TGTGCCAGCAGTTTTCCTAGGACTAGCCAAGAGACCCAGTACTTC	CASSFPRTSQETQYF
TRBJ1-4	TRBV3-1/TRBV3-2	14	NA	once	TGTGCCAGCAGCCCACAGTGGACTAATGAAAAACTGTTTTTT	CASSPQWTNEKLFF
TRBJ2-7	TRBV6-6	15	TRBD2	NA	TGTGCCAGCAGTTGGCCAGAGAGCGGGGGTTACGAGCAGTACTTC	CASSWPESGGYEQYF
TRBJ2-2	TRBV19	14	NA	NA	TGTGCCAGTAGCTCAACACGGAACACCGGGGAGCTGTTTTTT	CASSSTRNTGELFF
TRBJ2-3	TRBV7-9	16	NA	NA	TGTGCCAGCAGCTTAGCATTAAGGGACCCCACAGATACGCAGTATTTT	CASSLALRDPTDTQYF
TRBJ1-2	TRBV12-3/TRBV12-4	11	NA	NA	TGTGCCAGCAGTGATAGGTATGGCTACACCTTC	CASSDRYGYTF
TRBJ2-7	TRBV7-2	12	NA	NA	TGTGCCAGCAGCCTAACCTTTTCCGAGCAGTACTTC	CASSLTFSEQYF
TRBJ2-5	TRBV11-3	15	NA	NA	TGTGCCAGCAGCTCTGGCTGGGGGGACCAAGAGACCCAGTACTTC	CASSSGWGDQETQYF
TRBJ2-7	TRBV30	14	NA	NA	TGTGCCTGGAGTCTAGGCGGACGTCCCTACGAGCAGTACTTC	CAWSLGGRPYEQYF
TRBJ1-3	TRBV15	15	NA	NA	TGTGCCACCAGCCGCGGCAGGGGCTCTGGAAACACCATATATTTT	CATSRGRGSGNTIYF
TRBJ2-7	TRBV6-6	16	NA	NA	TGTGCCAGCAGTTACAACGGGATCCTCAATAGCTACGAGCAGTACTTC	CASSYNGILNSYEQYF
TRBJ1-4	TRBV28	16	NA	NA	TGTGCCAGCTGGGGGGGTTTTGGGGGACGACGTGAAAAACTGTTTTTT	CASWGGFGGRREKLFF
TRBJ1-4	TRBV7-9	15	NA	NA	TGTGCCAGCTCCCCTAGACTGGGTGGAAGGGAAAAACTGTTTTTT	CASSPRLGGREKLFF
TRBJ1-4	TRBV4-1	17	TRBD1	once	TGCGCCAGCAGCCAAGTCCCTCCGGGACAGGGGACTGAAAAACTGTTTTTT	CASSQVPPGQGTEKLFF
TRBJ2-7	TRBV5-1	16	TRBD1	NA	TGCGCCAGCAGCACTTACGACAGGGGGCGATCCTACGAGCAGTACTTC	CASSTYDRGRSYEQYF
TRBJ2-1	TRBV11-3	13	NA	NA	TGTGCCAGCAGCTTTTCCATTGGCAGAGAGCAGTTCTTC	CASSFSIGREQFF
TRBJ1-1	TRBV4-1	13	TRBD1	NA	TGCGCCAGCGGAGGGGGCAGCGGCACTGAAGCTTTCTTT	CASGGGSGTEAFF
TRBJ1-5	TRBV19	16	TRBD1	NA	TGTGCCAGTAGCCTTGGGGCCCGACAGGGGAATCAGCCCCAGCATTTT	CASSLGARQGNQPQHF
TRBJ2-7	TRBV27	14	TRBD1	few	TGTGCCAGCAGTTCCGGGACAGGGGGCTACGAGCAGTACTTC	CASSSGTGGYEQYF
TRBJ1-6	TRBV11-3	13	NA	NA	TGTGCCAGCAGCCCCTCTGGTAATTCACCCCTCCACTTT	CASSPSGNSPLHF
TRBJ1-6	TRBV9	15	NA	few	TGTGCCAGCAGCGTAGTGGGGTGGGGGGATTCACCCCTCCACTTT	CASSVVGWGDSPLHF